This T cell receptor (beta chain) was profiled in a study of CD8 T cells in Susac syndrome. Points from the study as a whole: The study admitted that it had a relatively small number of individuals in its TCR sequencing and HLA analysis.

With regard to this clonotype: As yet, its antigen is unknown.

Purification of the CD8+ and CD4+ T cells relied on negative isolation, and TEMRA cells underwent FACS enrichment. The length of the CDR3 is 14 residues. CDR1 and CDR2 from the germline V gene are SGHDN and FVKESK. V lost 3 bases and J 5 bases, leaving 13 bases between the germline ends. Reverse transcription of about 0.5 to 1 ug RNA was carried out with random hexamers. The immunoSEQ assay covered 54 Vbeta and 13 Jbeta segments for CDR3. A single record per CDR3 protein comes from TCRdb applying MiXCR to the immunoSEQ multiplex PCR reads. This table has about 52,000 distinct CDR3 sequences, 85% to 95% appearing once.

The chain has TRBV14 and TRBJ2-5; D gene unclear. Sequenced: CD8+ T cells from PBMCs. The clonotype was recovered from a human donor with multiple sclerosis. CDR3 protein: CASSHVTGRETQYF. For the CDR3, the DNA is TGTGCCAGCAGCCATGTGACTGGCAGGGAGACCCAGTACTTC.